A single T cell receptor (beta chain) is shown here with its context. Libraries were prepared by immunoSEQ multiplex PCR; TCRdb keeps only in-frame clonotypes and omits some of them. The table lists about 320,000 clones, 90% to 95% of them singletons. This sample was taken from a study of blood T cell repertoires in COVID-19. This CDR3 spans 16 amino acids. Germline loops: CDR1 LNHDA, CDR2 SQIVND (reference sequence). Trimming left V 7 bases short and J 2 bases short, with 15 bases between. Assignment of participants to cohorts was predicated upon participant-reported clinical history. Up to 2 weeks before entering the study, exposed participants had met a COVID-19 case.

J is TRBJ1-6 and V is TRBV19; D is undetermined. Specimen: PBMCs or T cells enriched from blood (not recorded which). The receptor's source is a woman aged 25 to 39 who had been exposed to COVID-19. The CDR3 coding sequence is TGTGCCAGTACTCCGACGGGGAACGCCTATAATTCACCCCTCCACTTT. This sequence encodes CASTPTGNAYNSPLHF. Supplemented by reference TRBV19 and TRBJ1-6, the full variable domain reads DGGITQSPKYLFRKEGQNVTLSCEQNLNHDAMYWYRQDPGQGLRLIYYSQIVNDFQKGDIAEGYSVSREKKESFPLTVTSAQKNPTAFYLCASTPTGNAYNSPLHFGNGTRLTVT.